A single sample is the source of the 30 T cell receptor beta chains below, sequenced in a study of OX40 agonist ivuxolimab in advanced cancers. The repertoire was sequenced with immunoSEQ multiplex PCR; TCRdb's copy has only in-frame clones and lacks some. The sample lists approximately 69,000 clones; roughly nine tenths were seen once. The material sequenced was CD4+ or CD8+ T cells sorted from blood, taken in a trial of the OX40 agonist ivuxolimab. The receptors were sampled from an adult with an advanced solid tumor such as melanoma, head and neck, liver or kidney cancer.

The chain has TRBV7-9 and TRBJ2-7, with 10 bases matching TRBD2. V trimming: 0 bases; J trimming: 3 bases; junction bases outside the gene matches: 2. The CDR3 contains 15 residues. Germline CDR1 SEHNR, CDR2 FQNEAQ (reference sequence). This chain's CDR3 is CASSLALAGDYEQYF. For the CDR3, the DNA is TGTGCCAGCAGCTTAGCTCTAGCGGGAGACTACGAGCAGTACTTC.

This rearrangement joins TRBV6-1 to TRBJ2-5; D unresolved. Germline CDR1 is MNHNS and CDR2 is SASEGT. V lost 10 bases and J lost 8, with 20 bases in between. There are 13 residues in the CDR3. The CDR3 loop is CATNPVGLETQYF. The DNA for the CDR3 is TGTGCCACCAACCCAGTGGGGTTGGAAACCCAGTACTTC.

This chain links TRBV5-1 with TRBJ2-7; 11 nucleotides agree with TRBD2. V was clipped by 1 base and J by 7 bases; unmatched bases: 7. The CDR3 has 15 amino acids. Germline V gene lookup returns CDR1 SGHRS and CDR2 YFSETQ. This CDR3 reads CASSLLASGRIEQYF. The CDR3 nucleotides are TGCGCCAGCAGCTTGTTGGCTAGCGGGAGGATTGAGCAGTACTTC.

V gene TRBV2 combines with J gene TRBJ2-5; D unclear. The length of the CDR3 is 13 residues. The germline V gene encodes CDR1 SNHLY and CDR2 FYNNEI. V lost 8 bases to trimming and J lost 2 bases, with 12 bases between them. The CDR3 spells CASLIREQETQYF. The CDR3 bases are TGTGCCAGCCTGATTCGCGAACAAGAGACCCAGTACTTC.

J is TRBJ1-5 and V is TRBV7-8; 9 positions agree with TRBD1. CDR3 size: 16 residues. The trim removed 5 bases at V and 5 bases at J, leaving 10 bases unmatched. The germline gives CDR1 SGHVS, CDR2 FQNEAQ. CDR3 coding DNA: TGTGCCAGCAGCCAACCCGGGACAGGGATGTATCAGCCCCAGCATTTT. Amino acid sequence: CASSQPGTGMYQPQHF.

The chain has TRBV7-2 and TRBJ1-3; tentative D call: TRBD1 (5 bases). From germline, CDR1 is SGHTA and CDR2 FQGNSA. V lost 0 bases, J lost 0 bases, and 6 bases lay in between. The CDR3 extends over 15 amino acids. The CDR3 loop reads CASSLADSSGNTIYF. CDR3 DNA sequence: TGTGCCAGCAGCTTAGCTGACAGCTCTGGAAACACCATATATTTT. Looking up the rest from reference TRBV7-2 and TRBJ1-3 gives the full variable domain: GAGVSQSPSNKVTEKGKDVELRCDPISGHTALYWYRQSLGQGLEFLIYFQGNSAPDKSGLPSDRFSAERTGGSVSTLTIQRTQQEDSAVYLCASSLADSSGNTIYFGEGSWLTVV.

The chain employs TRBV19 and TRBJ2-2; 11 positions match TRBD2. This CDR3 has 15 residues. Germline CDR1 and CDR2: LNHDA and SQIVND (reference sequence). With V trimmed by 6 bases and J by 5 bases, 5 bases remained unmatched. The CDR3: CASRTGLAVTGELFF. The DNA for the CDR3 is TGTGCCAGTAGGACGGGACTAGCGGTAACCGGGGAGCTGTTTTTT.

The chain recombines TRBV6-6 with TRBJ1-2, with D tentatively TRBD1 (5 bases). The germline gives CDR1 MNHNY, CDR2 SVGAGI (reference sequence). V dropped 0 bases and J dropped 1 base, with 12 bases sitting between them. CDR3 length: 16 residues. The CDR3 sequence is CASSYSGANFNYGYTF. The CDR3 nucleotides read TGTGCCAGCAGTTACTCAGGGGCAAATTTTAACTATGGCTACACCTTC.

The rearrangement links TRBV19 to TRBJ1-2, with D maybe TRBD1 (5 bases). The CDR3 contains 16 residues. V gave up 7 bases and J gave up 6 bases, with 24 bases separating them. CDR1 LNHDA and CDR2 SQIVND come from the germline V gene (reference sequence). The CDR3 DNA reads TGTGCCAGTACCCAGAGTCGGGACCCTCAGCGGGATGGCTACACCTTC. Translating it yields CASTQSRDPQRDGYTF.

The chain carries TRBV27 and TRBJ2-1; 13 bases fit TRBD2. The CDR3 runs to 19 residues. Germline-derived CDR1 and CDR2 are MNHEY and SMNVEV (reference sequence). J lost 5 bases, V lost 2 bases, and 12 bases had no gene match. This CDR3 reads CASSLRGLAGTRSHNEQFF. CDR3 nucleotides: TGTGCCAGCAGTTTACGGGGACTAGCGGGAACACGATCCCACAATGAGCAGTTCTTC.

In nucleotides, the CDR3 is TGTGCCAGCAGTGTCCGGGAGAACTATGGCTACACCTTC. This codes for CASSVRENYGYTF. The V and J genes are TRBV27 and TRBJ1-2; D not certain. This CDR3 is 13 amino acids long. V lost 5 bases and J lost 2, with 9 bases in between. Germline V gene data show CDR1 as MNHEY and CDR2 as SMNVEV (reference sequence).

V and J are TRBV6-4 and TRBJ2-7, with 8 bases that match TRBD1. The CDR3 covers 15 residues. Germline assignment: CDR1 MRHNA and CDR2 SNTAGT. Trimming at V came to 4 bases and at J to 1 base, leaving 6 bases not matched to a gene. The CDR3: CASSGGTGPSYEQYF. The CDR3 DNA follows: TGTGCCAGCAGTGGCGGGACAGGCCCGTCCTACGAGCAGTACTTC.

This clone was seen just once. The V gene is TRBV5-1, the J gene TRBJ1-1, with TRBD1 as a possible D gene (5 bases). This CDR3 has 15 amino acids. Germline V gene lookup returns CDR1 SGHRS and CDR2 YFSETQ. V was pared by 0 bases and J by 5 bases, with 14 bases between. CDR3 amino acids: CASSLDPERGTEAFF. CDR3 in DNA: TGCGCCAGCAGCTTGGATCCAGAACGGGGGACTGAAGCTTTCTTT.

The chain links TRBV6-1 to TRBJ1-2; D might be TRBD1 (5 bases). Trimming removed 10 bases from V and 3 bases from J, with 18 bases in between. Germline V lookup: CDR1 MNHNS, CDR2 SASEGT. This CDR3 comprises 14 residues. The CDR3 here is CAISLAGADYGYTF. The CDR3 nucleotides read TGTGCCATCTCACTTGCCGGGGCCGACTATGGCTACACCTTC.

This chain links TRBV7-6 with TRBJ1-2; 10 bases line up with TRBD1. V trimming: 5 bases; J trimming: 6 bases; junction bases outside the gene matches: 9. There are 15 residues in the CDR3. Germline V gene lookup returns CDR1 SGHVS and CDR2 FNYEAQ. DNA for the CDR3: TGTGCCAGCAGCCCTAGACAGGGGGCCGAGGATGGCTACACCTTC. Translation gives CASSPRQGAEDGYTF.

The V and J genes are TRBV12-5 and TRBJ2-1; 14 nucleotides align to TRBD2. Germline-derived CDR1 and CDR2 are LGHNT and FRNRAP. CDR3 size: 18 residues. V gave up 5 bases and J gave up 1 base; unmatched junction bases: 7. CDR3: CASGPGTSGSGSYNEQFF. DNA of the CDR3: TGTGCTAGTGGTCCCGGGACTAGCGGGAGCGGGTCCTACAATGAGCAGTTCTTC.

In its sample, this clone was seen a few times. This chain uses TRBV13 with TRBJ1-2; D might be TRBD1 (5 bases). Germline V gene sequence: CDR1 PRHDT, CDR2 FYEKMQ (reference sequence). V gave up 5 bases and J gave up 7 bases, with 11 bases separating them. CDR3 length: 12 amino acids. CDR3 nucleotides: TGTGCCAGCAGCCGCAGGGCCGCTGGCTACACCTTC. This translates into CASSRRAAGYTF.

The chain combines TRBV5-4 with TRBJ1-1; D uncertain. Germline lookup yields CDR1 SGHNT and CDR2 YYREEE (reference sequence). V was shortened by 0 bases and J by 0 bases, with 6 bases between the two germline ends. The CDR3 has 14 residues. For the CDR3, the DNA is TGTGCCAGCAGCTTGGCACACTTGAACACTGAAGCTTTCTTT. Residues: CASSLAHLNTEAFF.

This chain uses TRBV13 with TRBJ2-5; 11 bases line up with TRBD2. This CDR3 region has 16 residues. Trimming took 0 bases from V and 7 from J; bases not matched to a gene: 7. Germline CDR1 reads PRHDT; CDR2 reads FYEKMQ (reference sequence). CDR3: CASSLGPSGRQWTQYF. The DNA for the CDR3 is TGTGCCAGCAGCTTAGGCCCTAGCGGGAGGCAGTGGACCCAGTACTTC.

This sequence joins TRBV5-1 and TRBJ2-4, with D tentatively TRBD2 (6 bases). The ends were cut back, 2 bases at V and 4 bases at J, with 16 bases in the middle. CDR1 is SGHRS and CDR2 is YFSETQ in the germline V gene. This CDR3 is 16 amino acids long. The CDR3 sequence: CASSLVGGADKNIQYF. The DNA of the CDR3 is TGCGCCAGCAGCTTAGTCGGAGGGGCGGATAAAAACATTCAGTACTTC.

The chain is built from TRBV27 and TRBJ1-3; no reliable D call. Per germline, CDR1 MNHEY and CDR2 SMNVEV (reference sequence). CDR3 length: 14 amino acids. Trimming took off 2 bases at V and 0 bases at J, with 5 bases between the two ends. The CDR3 is CASSLRSSGNTIYF. In DNA form, the CDR3 reads TGTGCCAGCAGTTTAAGGAGCTCTGGAAACACCATATATTTT.

This clone was observed a few times. CDR3 amino acids: CASSLFIAGHNEQFF. The DNA of the CDR3 is TGTGCCAGCAGCTTATTCATAGCGGGGCACAATGAGCAGTTCTTC. The chain joins TRBV7-3 to TRBJ2-1; 8 bases line up with TRBD2. This CDR3 region has 15 residues. J lost 5 bases, V lost 2 bases, and 5 bases had no gene match. Germline lookup yields CDR1 SGHTA and CDR2 FQGTGA.

The genes are TRBV7-2 and TRBJ2-5, with 10 bases lining up with TRBD2. Germline V gene lookup returns CDR1 SGHTA and CDR2 FQGNSA. This CDR3 spans 14 amino acids. The junction had 5 bases not matched to a gene; V was cut back by 4 bases and J by 6 bases. CDR3 DNA: TGTGCCAGCAGCTCTAGCGGGAGAAGACAGACCCAGTACTTC. Translated: CASSSSGRRQTQYF.

This clone was recorded only once. This sequence joins TRBV6-1 and TRBJ2-3; D is possibly TRBD1 or TRBD2 (5 bases each). Looked up from germline, CDR1 is MNHNS and CDR2 is SASEGT. The CDR3 totals 15 residues. V lost 4 bases and J 6 bases, leaving 17 bases between the germline ends. For the CDR3, the DNA is TGTGCCAGCAGTGCTGGGGACGCTGAGGGGGATACGCAGTATTTT. Its translation is CASSAGDAEGDTQYF.

The chain uses TRBV6-5 and TRBJ2-1; D gene uncertain. V lost 7 bases and J 0 bases, leaving 10 bases between the germline ends. This CDR3 is built from 14 residues. Germline V gene lookup returns CDR1 MNHEY and CDR2 SVGAGI. The CDR3 sequence: CASNPASSYNEQFF. The CDR3 DNA reads TGTGCCAGCAATCCAGCGAGCTCCTACAATGAGCAGTTCTTC.

Written as DNA, the CDR3 is TGCGCCAGCAGTTCTTCCCTGGGGGACAATGAGCAGTTCTTC. This gives the protein CASSSSLGDNEQFF. The genes are TRBV10-2 and TRBJ2-1; D is possibly TRBD1 or TRBD2 (5 bases each). The CDR3 runs to 14 residues. Trimming pared 5 bases from V and 5 bases from J, leaving 13 bases between. The germline CDR1 and CDR2 sequences are WSHSY and SAAADI.

The gene calls are TRBV2 and TRBJ1-5; no clear D. Between the trimmed V and J ends, which lost 6 bases and 10 bases, there was a span of 16 bases. This CDR3 has 13 amino acids. CDR1 SNHLY and CDR2 FYNNEI come from the germline V gene. The CDR3 sequence: CASSDPASSPQHF. The CDR3 region has the DNA TGTGCCAGCAGCGACCCGGCCTCTTCACCCCAGCATTTT.

This chain uses TRBV18 with TRBJ1-2, with D possibly matching TRBD1 (6 bases). Trimming removed 4 bases at V and 5 bases at J, with 20 bases between. The CDR3 has 16 amino acids. Germline values: CDR1 KGHSH, CDR2 LQKENI. CDR3 sequence (DNA): TGTGCCAGCTCACGGGAACAGGGCCGATTTAGGTATGGCTACACCTTC. Translation: CASSREQGRFRYGYTF.

Here the CDR3 DNA reads TGTGCCAGTAACCAACCCGCTGCCAGTAGCAATCAGCCCCAGCATTTT. As protein: CASNQPAASSNQPQHF. The V and J genes are TRBV19 and TRBJ1-5; D is unresolved. Deletions cut 7 bases from V and 0 bases from J, with 16 bases between. Germline CDR1 is LNHDA and CDR2 is SQIVND (reference sequence). This CDR3 has 16 residues. The variable domain in full, completed from reference TRBV19 and TRBJ1-5, reads DGGITQSPKYLFRKEGQNVTLSCEQNLNHDAMYWYRQDPGQGLRLIYYSQIVNDFQKGDIAEGYSVSREKKESFPLTVTSAQKNPTAFYLCASNQPAASSNQPQHFGDGTRLSIL.

The chain employs TRBV5-1 and TRBJ2-7; 15 bases map to TRBD2. This CDR3 is 17 amino acids long. Germline loops: CDR1 SGHRS, CDR2 YFSETQ. V lost 1 base, J lost 4 bases, and 6 bases stayed unmatched. The CDR3 spells CASSLTGTSGRLYEQYF. In DNA, the CDR3 is TGCGCCAGCAGCTTGACCGGGACTAGCGGGAGGCTATACGAGCAGTACTTC.